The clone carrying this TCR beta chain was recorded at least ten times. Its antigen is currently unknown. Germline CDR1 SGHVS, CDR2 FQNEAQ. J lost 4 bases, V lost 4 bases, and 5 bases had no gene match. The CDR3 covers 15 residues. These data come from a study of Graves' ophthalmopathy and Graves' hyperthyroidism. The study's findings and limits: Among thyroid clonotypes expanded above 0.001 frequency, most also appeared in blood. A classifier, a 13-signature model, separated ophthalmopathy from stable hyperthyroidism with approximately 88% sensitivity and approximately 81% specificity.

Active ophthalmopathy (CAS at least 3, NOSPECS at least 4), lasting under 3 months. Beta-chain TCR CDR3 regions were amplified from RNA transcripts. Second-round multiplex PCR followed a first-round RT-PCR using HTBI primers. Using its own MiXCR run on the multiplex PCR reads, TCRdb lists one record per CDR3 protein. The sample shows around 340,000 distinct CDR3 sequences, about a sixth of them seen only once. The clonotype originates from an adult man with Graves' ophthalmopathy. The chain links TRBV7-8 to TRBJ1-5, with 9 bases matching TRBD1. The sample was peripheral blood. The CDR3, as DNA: TGTGCCAGCAGCTCACCCGGGACAGGGAATCAGCCCCAGCATTTT. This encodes CASSSPGTGNQPQHF.